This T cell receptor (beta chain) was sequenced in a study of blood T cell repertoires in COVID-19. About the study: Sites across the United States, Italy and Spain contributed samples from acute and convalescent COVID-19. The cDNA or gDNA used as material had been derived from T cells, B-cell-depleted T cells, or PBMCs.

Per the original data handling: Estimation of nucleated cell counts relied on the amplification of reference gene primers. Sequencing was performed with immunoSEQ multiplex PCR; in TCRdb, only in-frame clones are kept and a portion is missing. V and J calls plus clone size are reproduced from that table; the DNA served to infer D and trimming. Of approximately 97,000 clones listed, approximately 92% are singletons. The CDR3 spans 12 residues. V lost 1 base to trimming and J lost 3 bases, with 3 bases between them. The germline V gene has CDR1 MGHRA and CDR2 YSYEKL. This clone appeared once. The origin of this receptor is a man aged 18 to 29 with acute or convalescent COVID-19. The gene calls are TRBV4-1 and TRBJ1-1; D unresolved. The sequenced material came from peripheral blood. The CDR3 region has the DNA TGCGCCAGCAGCCAAGCCTACACTGAAGCTTTCTTT. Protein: CASSQAYTEAFF.